The source of this TCR beta chain is a study of blood T cell repertoires in COVID-19. In assigning cohorts, the study relied on participant-reported clinical history. TCRdb's table, derived via immunoSEQ multiplex PCR, lists solely in-frame clones and lacks some. The repertoire has approximately 230,000 clones, 70% to 85% of them found once; the top ten carry over 14%. This CDR3 is built from 15 residues. Losses at the gene ends were 5 bases for V and 4 bases for J; bases not matched to a gene: 9. CDR1 and CDR2 (germline): MDHEN, SYDVKM. Input material: PBMCs or T cells enriched from blood (not recorded which). The gene calls are TRBV28 and TRBJ1-1; 8 bases agree with TRBD1. The sequence was obtained from a man in his forties or fifties who had recovered from COVID-19. Written as DNA, the CDR3 is TGTGCCAGCAGTCCCCACAGGGGGTACGGCACTGAAGCTTTCTTT. Translation: CASSPHRGYGTEAFF.